What follows are 28 T cell receptor beta chains derived from one specimen sequenced in a study of radiotherapy plus CTLA-4 blockade in lung cancer. The method was immunoSEQ multiplex PCR; TCRdb's version includes in-frame clones alone and lacks a portion of them. The table records about 43,000 clones, about two thirds of them present only once. This specimen was peripheral blood, taken from a patient treated with radiotherapy plus ipilimumab. The source of these receptors is a human donor with non-small cell lung cancer who had a partial response to radiotherapy plus ipilimumab.

The chain employs TRBV6-1 and TRBJ1-2, with TRBD1 as a possible D gene (6 bases). Germline V gives CDR1 MNHNS, CDR2 SASEGT. The V and J ends lost 2 bases and 0 bases respectively, with 7 bases between them. CDR3 length: 14 amino acids. CDR3 sequence reads: CASSENRANYGYTF. The CDR3, as DNA: TGTGCCAGCAGTGAAAACAGGGCTAACTATGGCTACACCTTC.

The genes are TRBV5-1 and TRBJ2-7; TRBD1 matches 11 bases. The CDR3 consists of 14 residues. Losses at the gene ends were 6 bases for V and 6 bases for J; bases not matched to a gene: 8. From germline, CDR1 is SGHRS and CDR2 YFSETQ. The CDR3 bases are TGCGCCAGCACCCCGGACAGGGGGCAGAGCGAGCAGTACTTC. Its translation: CASTPDRGQSEQYF.

This chain connects TRBV10-3 to TRBJ2-1; a possible D gene is TRBD1 (5 bases). The CDR3 runs to 14 residues. Trimming stripped 8 bases from V and 6 bases from J, with 17 bases between. Per germline, CDR1 ENHRY and CDR2 SYGVKD. This CDR3 reads CAISGQSFPNEQFF. CDR3 coding DNA: TGTGCCATCTCCGGACAATCCTTTCCCAATGAGCAGTTCTTC.

J is TRBJ2-5 and V is TRBV5-6; D ambiguous. The CDR3 contains 13 residues. Germline V lookup: CDR1 SGHDT, CDR2 YYEEEE. The V gene lost 0 bases and the J gene lost 0 bases, with 3 bases spanning the gap. The CDR3 nucleotides are TGTGCCAGCAGCTTGGACTACCAAGAGACCCAGTACTTC. Translating gives CASSLDYQETQYF.

This chain joins TRBV19 and TRBJ1-2; 8 bases line up with TRBD1. V was pared by 7 bases and J by 3 bases, with 7 bases of the junction left unmatched. Germline V gene sequence: CDR1 LNHDA, CDR2 SQIVND (reference sequence). The CDR3 has 14 residues. The CDR3 bases are TGTGCCAGTACCCCTCGGGACAGGTACTATGGCTACACCTTC. It codes for CASTPRDRYYGYTF.

This clone appeared a single time. CDR3: CASSQVAGGPVEQYF. CDR3 coding DNA: TGTGCCAGCAGCCAAGTAGCGGGGGGGCCGGTCGAGCAGTACTTC. The rearrangement uses TRBV14 and TRBJ2-7; 11 bases are shared with TRBD2. The junction had 5 bases not matched to a gene; V was cut back by 1 base and J by 6 bases. This CDR3 contains 15 residues. Germline V CDR1 and CDR2: SGHDN, FVKESK.

There are many counts of this clone. The chain recombines TRBV15 with TRBJ1-5; no clear D gene. Germline V gene lookup returns CDR1 LNHNV and CDR2 YYDKDF (reference sequence). V lost 0 bases and J lost 5, with 11 bases in between. The CDR3 runs 15 residues. The CDR3 loop reads CATSRDQEGYQPQHF. The CDR3 nucleotides read TGTGCCACCAGCAGAGATCAGGAGGGATATCAGCCCCAGCATTTT. Full variable domain (outside the CDR3, taken from reference TRBV15 and TRBJ1-5): DAMVIQNPRYQVTQFGKPVTLSCSQTLNHNVMYWYQQKSSQAPKLLFHYYDKDFNNEADTPDNFQSRRPNTSFCFLDIRSPGLGDTAMYLCATSRDQEGYQPQHFGDGTRLSIL.

The chain links TRBV30 to TRBJ2-7, with 8 bases that match TRBD1. The CDR3 sequence is 12 residues long. V dropped 5 bases and J dropped 3; count of bases not matched to a gene: 3. The germline V gene has CDR1 GTSNPN and CDR2 SVGIG (reference sequence). The DNA of the CDR3 is TGTGCCTGGGGTGGGACAGGCTACGAGCAGTACTTC. This translates into CAWGGTGYEQYF. Using reference TRBV30 and TRBJ2-7 for the parts outside the CDR3, the full variable domain is SQTIHQWPATLVQPVGSPLSLECTVEGTSNPNLYWYRQAAGRGLQLLFYSVGIGQISSEVPQNLSASRPQDRQFILSSKKLLLSDSGFYLCAWGGTGYEQYFGPGTRLTVT.

The chain combines TRBV5-1 with TRBJ1-1; 8 bases align to TRBD1. J gave up 0 bases and V 3 bases, and 10 bases lay outside the gene matches. The CDR3 sequence is 17 residues long. Germline V gene lookup returns CDR1 SGHRS and CDR2 YFSETQ. CDR3 sequence reads: CASSSSTGALMNTEAFF. Here the CDR3 DNA reads TGCGCCAGCAGCTCTTCGACAGGGGCGTTGATGAACACTGAAGCTTTCTTT.

This clone was seen only a few times. CDR3 in amino acids: CASCPGGYEKLFF. As DNA, the CDR3 is TGTGCTAGTTGCCCCGGAGGATATGAAAAACTGTTTTTT. The chain carries TRBV12-5 and TRBJ1-4; D remains unclear. There are 13 residues in the CDR3. Germline V CDR1 and CDR2: LGHNT, FRNRAP. V was pared by 8 bases and J by 6 bases, with 13 bases between.

The V gene is TRBV5-1, the J gene TRBJ2-2; 12 nucleotides line up with TRBD2. This CDR3 is 17 amino acids long. Unmatched junction bases numbered 5, after V lost 0 bases and J lost 5 bases. Germline V gene sequence: CDR1 SGHRS, CDR2 YFSETQ. The chain's CDR3 is CASSLETSGGGTGELFF. The CDR3 region has the DNA TGCGCCAGCAGCTTGGAGACTAGCGGGGGCGGGACCGGGGAGCTGTTTTTT.

The rearrangement links TRBV19 to TRBJ1-1; TRBD1 is a possible D gene (5 bases). V lost 1 base, J lost 3 bases, and 12 bases lay in between. Germline V lookup: CDR1 LNHDA, CDR2 SQIVND (reference sequence). This CDR3 has 15 amino acids. CDR3 coding DNA: TGTGCCAGTAGTATAGGTGGAGGGGTCGACACTGAAGCTTTCTTT. This codes for CASSIGGGVDTEAFF.

Only one count was recorded for this clone. The rearrangement uses TRBV15 and TRBJ2-3; D might be TRBD1 (6 bases). Germline V gene data show CDR1 as LNHNV and CDR2 as YYDKDF (reference sequence). V was pared by 4 bases and J by 1 base, with 15 bases between. The CDR3 is 16 residues long. The CDR3, as DNA: TGTGCCACCAGCACCCCATGGGGGCCGGGCACAGATACGCAGTATTTT. As protein: CATSTPWGPGTDTQYF.

The V call is TRBV7-8, the J call TRBJ2-7; D gene unclear. The V gene's germline CDR1 is SGHVS and CDR2 FQNEAQ. This CDR3 spans 13 amino acids. V was clipped by 5 bases and J by 2 bases, with 10 bases between them. The CDR3 loop is CASSLMLTYEQYF. The CDR3 nucleotides read TGTGCCAGCAGCCTAATGCTAACCTACGAGCAGTACTTC.

This chain uses TRBV7-9 with TRBJ1-1; D remains unclear. CDR3 length equals 14 residues. With 2 bases removed from V and 5 bases from J, the gap between germline ends came to 12 bases. CDR1 SEHNR and CDR2 FQNEAQ come from the germline V gene (reference sequence). DNA for the CDR3: TGTGCCAGCAGCTTAAGTCCCCCGGGAACTGAAGCTTTCTTT. Translating gives CASSLSPPGTEAFF. Drawing the rest from reference TRBV7-9 and TRBJ1-1, the complete variable domain is DTGVSQNPRHKITKRGQNVTFRCDPISEHNRLYWYRQTLGQGPEFLTYFQNEAQLEKSRLLSDRFSAERPKGSFSTLEIQRTEQGDSAMYLCASSLSPPGTEAFFGQGTRLTVV.

This clone was counted a few times. This chain links TRBV6-5 with TRBJ2-1, with 7 bases identical to TRBD2. V was clipped by 7 bases and J by 2 bases; unmatched bases: 2. Germline-derived CDR1 and CDR2 are MNHEY and SVGAGI. CDR3 size: 13 residues. This CDR3 reads CASNGLAYNEQFF. In nucleotides, the CDR3 is TGTGCCAGCAATGGACTAGCCTACAATGAGCAGTTCTTC.

CDR3 sequence: CASRAAGSNNEQFF. Written as DNA, the CDR3 is TGTGCCAGCAGGGCTGCCGGGAGCAACAATGAGCAGTTCTTC. The gene calls are TRBV2 and TRBJ2-1; D might be TRBD2 (6 bases). This CDR3 has 14 amino acids. Germline CDR1 is SNHLY and CDR2 is FYNNEI. V was clipped by 6 bases and J by 5 bases, with 14 bases between them.

The table lists this clone with a few counts. The CDR3 spells CASSLMTSGRADNEQFF. The DNA for the CDR3 is TGTGCCAGCAGCTTGATGACTAGCGGGAGGGCGGACAATGAGCAGTTCTTC. The V and J genes are TRBV5-6 and TRBJ2-1, with TRBD2 matching over 14 bases. Trimming removed 1 base from V and 5 bases from J; junction bases left unmatched: 5. The CDR3 runs to 17 residues. Germline V CDR1 and CDR2: SGHDT, YYEEEE.

This sequence joins TRBV2 and TRBJ2-7; 12 bases map to TRBD2. The CDR3 is 14 residues long. With 9 bases clipped from V and 7 bases from J, the junction kept 10 bases outside the gene matches. The germline V gene has CDR1 SNHLY and CDR2 FYNNEI. The CDR3 nucleotides are TGTGCCAGTGGGCCGGGACTAGCGGGTCGGGAGCAGTACTTC. This codes for CASGPGLAGREQYF.

The chain recombines TRBV5-1 with TRBJ2-2; 9 nucleotides match TRBD2. V gave up 3 bases and J gave up 5 bases; unmatched junction bases: 2. The CDR3 totals 14 residues. Germline CDR1 reads SGHRS; CDR2 reads YFSETQ. The CDR3 coding sequence is TGCGCCAGCAGCTCCCTAGCGGGGACCGGGGAGCTGTTTTTT. Translating it yields CASSSLAGTGELFF. Full variable domain (missing parts from reference TRBV5-1 and TRBJ2-2): KAGVTQTPRYLIKTRGQQVTLSCSPISGHRSVSWYQQTPGQGLQFLFEYFSETQRNKGNFPGRFSGRQFSNSRSEMNVSTLELGDSALYLCASSSLAGTGELFFGEGSRLTVL.

This clone was seen only a few times. The chain joins TRBV5-8 to TRBJ2-7; maybe TRBD1 (5 bases). Between the trimmed V and J ends, which lost 6 bases and 6 bases, there was a span of 10 bases. The germline gives CDR1 SGHTS, CDR2 YDEGEE. The CDR3 totals 11 residues. The CDR3 spells CASTSRAEQYF. CDR3 coding DNA: TGTGCCAGCACCAGCAGGGCCGAGCAGTACTTC.

The V gene is TRBV29-1, the J gene TRBJ1-2; D might be TRBD1 (5 bases). V lost 2 bases, J lost 0 bases, and 16 bases lay in between. CDR1 is SQVTM, CDR2 ANQGSEA, per germline. The CDR3 totals 16 residues. The CDR3 DNA is TGCAGCGTTGAAATTCTTGGGACGGGAGCTAACTATGGCTACACCTTC. Its protein is CSVEILGTGANYGYTF. Filled out from reference TRBV29-1 and TRBJ1-2, the complete variable domain reads SAVISQKPSRDICQRGTSLTIQCQVDSQVTMMFWYRQQPGQSLTLIATANQGSEATYESGFVIDKFPISRPNLTFSTLTVSNMSPEDSSIYLCSVEILGTGANYGYTFGSGTRLTVV.

This rearrangement joins TRBV9 to TRBJ1-6; 7 bases align to TRBD1. Germline values: CDR1 SGDLS, CDR2 YYNGEE. Germline trimming cut 3 bases from V and 5 bases from J; bases unmatched to any gene: 5. The CDR3 totals 15 residues. This CDR3 reads CASSAPQGNNSPLHF. CDR3 sequence (DNA): TGTGCCAGCAGCGCCCCACAGGGGAATAATTCACCCCTCCACTTT.

This clone was observed a few times. V gene TRBV2 combines with J gene TRBJ2-3, with TRBD2 identical over 13 bases. Germline values: CDR1 SNHLY, CDR2 FYNNEI. J lost 4 bases, V lost 7 bases, and 2 bases had no gene match. The CDR3 consists of 14 residues. For the CDR3, the DNA is TGTGCCAGCACCGGGACTAGCGGGGCAGATACGCAGTATTTT. Translation gives CASTGTSGADTQYF.

The J gene is TRBJ1-6, the V gene TRBV4-1, with TRBD1 matching 8 bases. This CDR3 spans 14 amino acids. The trim removed 0 bases at V and 9 bases at J, leaving 1 base unmatched. Germline CDR1 is MGHRA and CDR2 is YSYEKL. CDR3 DNA: TGCGCCAGCAGCCAAGAGGACAGGGTTTCACCCCTCCACTTT. It translates to CASSQEDRVSPLHF.

The chain couples TRBV4-1 to TRBJ2-7; the D gene is possibly TRBD2 (5 bases). Germline CDR1 MGHRA, CDR2 YSYEKL. The CDR3 covers 13 residues. V shed 2 bases and J shed 11 bases, with 16 bases lying between them. The CDR3 region is CASSQIGSDQKYF. CDR3 nucleotide sequence: TGCGCCAGCAGCCAAATAGGTAGCGACCAGAAGTACTTC.

J is TRBJ1-2 and V is TRBV6-5, with TRBD1 matching over 11 bases. V lost 3 bases and J lost 4; bases outside the gene matches: 7. CDR1 is MNHEY and CDR2 is SVGAGI in the germline V gene. The CDR3 contains 16 residues. The CDR3 here is CASSYGQGARIYGYTF. CDR3 DNA: TGTGCCAGCAGTTATGGACAGGGGGCGAGGATCTATGGCTACACCTTC.

This clone showed up just a few times. V is TRBV7-9 and J is TRBJ1-3, with a possible D match to TRBD1 (5 bases). The CDR3 covers 14 residues. V was trimmed by 5 bases and J by 4 bases, leaving 12 bases between them. Germline V gene lookup returns CDR1 SEHNR and CDR2 FQNEAQ (reference sequence). CDR3: CASSPWTTGNTIYF. For the CDR3, the DNA is TGTGCCAGCAGCCCATGGACAACGGGAAACACCATATATTTT.